The subject of this entry is one TCR beta chain. Antigen unknown. The sample originates from a study of vaccination effects on CD4 cells after COVID-19. About the research overall: Under 2.5 million PBMC were placed in each well, which was supplemented with approximately 9.7 IU/ml IL-2 and around 9.4 ug/ml peptides.

The table came from immunoSEQ multiplex PCR; TCRdb's copy has only in-frame clones and leaves some out. The repertoire holds 45,000 to 65,000 clones, with approximately 81% as singletons. This CDR3 is built from 15 residues. Germline CDR1 reads SGHDT; CDR2 reads YYEEEE. The V and J ends lost 6 bases and 0 bases, in that order; junction bases with no gene match: 6. Isolating CD4+ T cells followed 9 to 11 days of culture. As their vaccination, participants received two doses of either BNT162b2 or mRNA-1273. The receptor's source is a human donor who received a COVID-19 vaccine. The V call is TRBV5-6, the J call TRBJ1-5, with 7 positions matching TRBD1. Here the sequenced sample was CD4+ T cells from PBMCs cultured without peptide, taken after COVID-19 vaccination. The CDR3 DNA is TGTGCCAGCAATAGGGGGCATAATAGCAATCAGCCCCAGCATTTT. Translation gives CASNRGHNSNQPQHF.